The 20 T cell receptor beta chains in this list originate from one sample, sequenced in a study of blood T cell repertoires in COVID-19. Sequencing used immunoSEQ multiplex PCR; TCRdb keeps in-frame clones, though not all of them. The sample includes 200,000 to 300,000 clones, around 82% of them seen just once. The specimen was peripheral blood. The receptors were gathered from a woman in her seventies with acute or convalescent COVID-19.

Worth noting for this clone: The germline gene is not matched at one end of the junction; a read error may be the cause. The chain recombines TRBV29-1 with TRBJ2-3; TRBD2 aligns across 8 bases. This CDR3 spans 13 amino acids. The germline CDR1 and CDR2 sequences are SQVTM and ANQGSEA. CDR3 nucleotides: TGCAGCATTGACCGGGGGGGAACAGATACGCAGTATTTT. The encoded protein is CSIDRGGTDTQYF.

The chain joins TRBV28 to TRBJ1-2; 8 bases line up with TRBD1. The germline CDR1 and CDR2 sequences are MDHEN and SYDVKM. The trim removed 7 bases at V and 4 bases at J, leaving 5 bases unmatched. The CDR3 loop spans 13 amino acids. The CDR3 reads CASIQGGSYGYTF. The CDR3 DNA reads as TGTGCCAGCATACAGGGGGGAAGCTATGGCTACACCTTC.

CDR3 protein: CASSQAVTDTQYF. The CDR3 bases are TGTGCCAGCAGCCAAGCGGTCACAGATACGCAGTATTTT. The V call is TRBV7-2, the J call TRBJ2-3; D is perhaps TRBD2 (5 bases). CDR3 length equals 13 residues. The V gene lost 5 bases and the J gene lost 2 bases, with 8 bases spanning the gap. Germline V gives CDR1 SGHTA, CDR2 FQGNSA.

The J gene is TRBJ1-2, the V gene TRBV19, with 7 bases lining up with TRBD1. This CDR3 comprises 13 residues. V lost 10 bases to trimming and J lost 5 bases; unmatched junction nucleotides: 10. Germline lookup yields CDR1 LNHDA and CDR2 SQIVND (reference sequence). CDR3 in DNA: TGTGCCACCCGAACGACAGGGAAGTATGGCTACACCTTC. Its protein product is CATRTTGKYGYTF.

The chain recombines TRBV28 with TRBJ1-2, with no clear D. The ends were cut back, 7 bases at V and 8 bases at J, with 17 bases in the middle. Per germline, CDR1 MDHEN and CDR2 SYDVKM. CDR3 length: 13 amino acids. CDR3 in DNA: TGTGCCAGCACCCTCTTACTTGGAGGCGGCTACACCTTC. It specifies CASTLLLGGGYTF.

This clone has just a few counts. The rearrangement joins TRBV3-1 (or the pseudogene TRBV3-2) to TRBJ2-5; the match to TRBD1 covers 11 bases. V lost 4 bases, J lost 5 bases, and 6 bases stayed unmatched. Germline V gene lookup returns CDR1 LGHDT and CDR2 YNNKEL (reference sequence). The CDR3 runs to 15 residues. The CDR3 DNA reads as TGTGCCAGCAGCCGGACAGGGGGCGCCGGGGAGACCCAGTACTTC. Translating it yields CASSRTGGAGETQYF.

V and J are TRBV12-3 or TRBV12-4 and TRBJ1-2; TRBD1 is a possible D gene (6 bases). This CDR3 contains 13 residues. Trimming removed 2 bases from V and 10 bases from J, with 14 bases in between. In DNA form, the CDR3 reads TGTGCCAGCAGTTTACAACAGGGTGTCGACTACACCTTC. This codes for CASSLQQGVDYTF.

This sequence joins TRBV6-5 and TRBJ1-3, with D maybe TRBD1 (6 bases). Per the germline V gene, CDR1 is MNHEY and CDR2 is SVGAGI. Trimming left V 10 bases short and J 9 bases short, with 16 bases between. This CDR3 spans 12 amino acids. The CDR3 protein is CATVTTGSTIYF. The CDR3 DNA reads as TGTGCCACCGTGACTACAGGGAGCACCATATATTTT.

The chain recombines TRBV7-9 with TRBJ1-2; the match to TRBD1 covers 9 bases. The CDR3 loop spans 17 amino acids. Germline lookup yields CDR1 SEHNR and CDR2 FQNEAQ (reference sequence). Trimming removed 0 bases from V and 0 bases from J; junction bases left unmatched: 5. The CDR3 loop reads CASSLAGQGPSNYGYTF. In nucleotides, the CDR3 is TGTGCCAGCAGCTTAGCGGGACAGGGACCCTCTAACTATGGCTACACCTTC.

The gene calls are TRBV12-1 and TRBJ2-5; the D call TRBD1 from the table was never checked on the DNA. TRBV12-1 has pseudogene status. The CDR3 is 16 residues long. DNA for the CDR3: TGTGCCAGCAGCTTTTCCCGTAACAGGGGTAAAGAGACCCAGTACTTC. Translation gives CASSFSRNRGKETQYF.

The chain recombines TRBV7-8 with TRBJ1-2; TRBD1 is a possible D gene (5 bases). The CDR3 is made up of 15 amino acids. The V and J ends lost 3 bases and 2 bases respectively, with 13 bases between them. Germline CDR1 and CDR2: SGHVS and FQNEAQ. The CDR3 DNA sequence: TGTGCCAGCAGCTTGGGGGGATTGGGAAACTATGGCTACACCTTC. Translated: CASSLGGLGNYGYTF.

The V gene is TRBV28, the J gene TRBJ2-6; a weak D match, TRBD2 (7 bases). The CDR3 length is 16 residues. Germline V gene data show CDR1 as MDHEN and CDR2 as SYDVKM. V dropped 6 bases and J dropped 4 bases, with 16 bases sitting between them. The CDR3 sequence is CASSLAGARGANVLTF. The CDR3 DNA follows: TGTGCCAGCAGCTTGGCGGGGGCGCGGGGGGCCAACGTCCTGACTTTC.

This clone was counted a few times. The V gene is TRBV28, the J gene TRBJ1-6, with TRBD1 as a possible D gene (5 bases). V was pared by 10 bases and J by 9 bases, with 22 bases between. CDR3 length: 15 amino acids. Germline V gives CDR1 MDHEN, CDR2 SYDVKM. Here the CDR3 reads CATTTGDSGGSPLHF. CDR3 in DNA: TGTGCCACCACGACCGGGGACTCCGGTGGTTCACCCCTCCACTTT.

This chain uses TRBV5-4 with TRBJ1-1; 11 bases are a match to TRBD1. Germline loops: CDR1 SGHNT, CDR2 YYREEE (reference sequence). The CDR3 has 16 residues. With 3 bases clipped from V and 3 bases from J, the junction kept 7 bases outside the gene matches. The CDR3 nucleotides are TGTGCCAGCAGCTGGGGTGGACAGGGGGCGTACACTGAAGCTTTCTTT. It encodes CASSWGGQGAYTEAFF.

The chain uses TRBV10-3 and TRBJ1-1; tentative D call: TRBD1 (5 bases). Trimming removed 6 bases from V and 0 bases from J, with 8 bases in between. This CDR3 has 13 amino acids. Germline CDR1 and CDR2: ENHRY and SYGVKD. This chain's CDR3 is CAIRLTVNTEAFF. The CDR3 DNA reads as TGTGCCATCAGGCTGACAGTGAACACTGAAGCTTTCTTT.

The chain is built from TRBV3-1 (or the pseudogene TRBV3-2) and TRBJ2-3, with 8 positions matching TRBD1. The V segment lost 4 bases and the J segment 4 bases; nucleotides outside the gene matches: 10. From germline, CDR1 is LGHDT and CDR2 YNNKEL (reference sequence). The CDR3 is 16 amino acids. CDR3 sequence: CASSPRGTGISDTQYF. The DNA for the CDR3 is TGTGCCAGCAGCCCAAGGGGGACAGGTATCTCAGATACGCAGTATTTT.

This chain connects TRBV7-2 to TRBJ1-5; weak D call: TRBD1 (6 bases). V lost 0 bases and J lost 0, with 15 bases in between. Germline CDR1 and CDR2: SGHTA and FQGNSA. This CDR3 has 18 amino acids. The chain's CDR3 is CASSLAHRAQYSNQPQHF. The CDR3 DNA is TGTGCCAGCAGCTTAGCTCACAGGGCCCAATATAGCAATCAGCCCCAGCATTTT.

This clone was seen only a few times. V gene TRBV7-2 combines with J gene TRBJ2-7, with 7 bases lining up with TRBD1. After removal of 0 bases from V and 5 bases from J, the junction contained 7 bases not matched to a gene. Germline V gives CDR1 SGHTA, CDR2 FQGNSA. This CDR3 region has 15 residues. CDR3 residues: CASSLATTGIHEQYF. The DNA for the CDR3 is TGTGCCAGCAGCTTAGCGACGACAGGGATCCACGAGCAGTACTTC.

CDR3 nucleotide sequence: TGCAGCGTTGAAGATGCGGGGTCCCCTAATGAAAAACTGTTTTTT. Translated: CSVEDAGSPNEKLFF. The chain links TRBV29-1 to TRBJ1-4; D gene ambiguous. CDR3 length: 15 residues. V was trimmed by 0 bases and J by 3 bases, leaving 11 bases between them. CDR1 is SQVTM and CDR2 is ANQGSEA in the germline V gene.

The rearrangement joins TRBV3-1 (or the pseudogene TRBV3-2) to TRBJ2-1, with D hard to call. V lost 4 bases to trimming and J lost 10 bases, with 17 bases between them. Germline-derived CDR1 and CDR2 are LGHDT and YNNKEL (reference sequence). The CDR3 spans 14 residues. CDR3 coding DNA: TGTGCCAGCAGCCCGCTTACCCGCATCAGGGAGCAGTTCTTC. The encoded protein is CASSPLTRIREQFF.